This T cell receptor beta chain was found in a study of shared clonotypes between healthy human individuals. V lost 4 bases and J 3 bases, leaving 10 bases between the germline ends. Germline V CDR1 and CDR2: SGHNT, YYREEE (reference sequence). This CDR3 has 13 amino acids. Broader study findings: With few donors, the genetic and exposure-history diversity represented was limited. Across a handful of donors, naive CD4 shared roughly 5%, naive CD8 under 4%, memory CD4 2% to 2.5%, memory CD8 0.4% to 0.5%.

TCRdb's table, derived via immunoSEQ multiplex PCR, lists solely in-frame clones and lacks some. The data hold some 660,000 clones, with roughly 72% observed a single time. As regards this clone: The target antigen is unknown.

The origin of this receptor is a woman under 40 in good health. Sequenced input: memory CD4+ T cells sorted from blood. Subset here: CD45RA-negative fraction. The chain combines TRBV5-4 with TRBJ1-2, with D perhaps matching TRBD1 (5 bases). The CDR3 region has the DNA TGTGCCAGCAGCGCCGGGGGGGACTATGGCTACACCTTC. The encoded protein is CASSAGGDYGYTF. The whole variable domain, filled in from reference TRBV5-4 and TRBJ1-2, reads ETGVTQSPTHLIKTRGQQVTLRCSSQSGHNTVSWYQQALGQGPQFIFQYYREEENGRGNFPPRFSGLQFPNYSSELNVNALELDDSALYLCASSAGGDYGYTFGSGTRLTVV.